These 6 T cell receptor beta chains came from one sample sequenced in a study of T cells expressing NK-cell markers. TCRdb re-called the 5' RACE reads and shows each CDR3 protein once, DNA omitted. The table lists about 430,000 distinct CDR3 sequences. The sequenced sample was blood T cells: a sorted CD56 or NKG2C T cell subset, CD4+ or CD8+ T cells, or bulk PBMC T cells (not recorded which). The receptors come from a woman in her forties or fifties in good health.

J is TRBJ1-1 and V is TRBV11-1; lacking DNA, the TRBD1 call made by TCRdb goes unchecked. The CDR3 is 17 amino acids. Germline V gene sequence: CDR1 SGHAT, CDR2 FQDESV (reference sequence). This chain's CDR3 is CASSTRGVGRGNTEAFF.

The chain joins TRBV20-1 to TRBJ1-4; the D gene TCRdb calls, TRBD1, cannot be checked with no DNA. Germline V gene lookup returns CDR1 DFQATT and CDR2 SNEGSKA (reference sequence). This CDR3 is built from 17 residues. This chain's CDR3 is CSASIPTGGIANEKLFF.

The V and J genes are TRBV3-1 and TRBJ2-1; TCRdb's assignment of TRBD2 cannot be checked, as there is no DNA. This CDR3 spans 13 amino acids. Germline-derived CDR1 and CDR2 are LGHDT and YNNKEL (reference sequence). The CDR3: CASSQHPGLTQFF.

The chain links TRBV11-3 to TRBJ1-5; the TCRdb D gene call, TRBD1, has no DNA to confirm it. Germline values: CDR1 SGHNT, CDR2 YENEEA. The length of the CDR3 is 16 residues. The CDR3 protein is CASSLWLQGVDQPQHF.

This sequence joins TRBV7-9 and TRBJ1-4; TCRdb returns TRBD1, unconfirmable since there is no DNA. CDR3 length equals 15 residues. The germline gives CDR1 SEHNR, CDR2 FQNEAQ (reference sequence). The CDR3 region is CASSFQQGTNEKLFF.

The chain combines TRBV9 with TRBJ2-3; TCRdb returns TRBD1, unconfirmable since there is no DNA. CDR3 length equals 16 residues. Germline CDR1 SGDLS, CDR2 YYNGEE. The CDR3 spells CASSVASGGAEDTQYF.